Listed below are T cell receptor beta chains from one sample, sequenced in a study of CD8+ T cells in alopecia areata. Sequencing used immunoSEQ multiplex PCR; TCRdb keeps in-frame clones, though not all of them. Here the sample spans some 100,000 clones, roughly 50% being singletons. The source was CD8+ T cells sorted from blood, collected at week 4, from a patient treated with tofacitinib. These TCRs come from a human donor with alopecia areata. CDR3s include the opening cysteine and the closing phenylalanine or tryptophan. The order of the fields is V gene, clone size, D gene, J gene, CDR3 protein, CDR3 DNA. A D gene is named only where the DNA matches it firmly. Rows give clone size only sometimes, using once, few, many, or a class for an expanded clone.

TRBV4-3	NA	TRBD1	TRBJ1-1	CASSQNRGTEAFF	TGCGCCAGCAGCCAAAACAGGGGAACTGAAGCTTTCTTT
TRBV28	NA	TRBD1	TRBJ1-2	CASSFDDRGHFGYTF	TGTGCCAGCAGTTTCGATGACAGGGGGCATTTTGGCTACACCTTC
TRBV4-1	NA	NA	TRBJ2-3	CASSASGTNLHF	TGCGCCAGCAGCGCTTCCGGGACCAACTTGCATTTT
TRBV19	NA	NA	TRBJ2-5	CATRDTLVRETQYF	TGTGCCACCCGGGACACCCTGGTTCGGGAGACCCAGTACTTC
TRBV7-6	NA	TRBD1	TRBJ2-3	CASSPLTGFPDTQYF	TGTGCCAGCAGCCCCTTGACAGGGTTCCCAGATACGCAGTATTTT
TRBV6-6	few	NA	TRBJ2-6	CATVSGANVLTF	TGTGCCACCGTCTCTGGGGCCAACGTCCTGACTTTC
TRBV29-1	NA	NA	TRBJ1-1	CSGLDGKNTEAFF	TGCAGCGGCCTAGACGGGAAGAACACTGAAGCTTTCTTT
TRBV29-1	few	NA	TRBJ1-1	CSVEIGHTSAEAFF	TGCAGCGTTGAAATAGGCCATACTTCCGCTGAAGCTTTCTTT
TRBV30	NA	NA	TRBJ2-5	CAWSVASPSIEYF	TGTGCCTGGAGTGTGGCAAGCCCGTCGATCGAGTACTTC
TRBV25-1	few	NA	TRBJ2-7	CASSETPPYEQYF	TGTGCCAGCAGTGAAACCCCCCCATACGAGCAGTACTTC
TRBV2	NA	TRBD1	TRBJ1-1	CASSGPDRGTTEAFF	TGTGCCAGCAGCGGGCCGGACAGGGGAACCACTGAAGCTTTCTTT
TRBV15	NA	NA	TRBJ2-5	CATSPPGRQQETQYF	TGTGCCACCAGCCCCCCCGGCAGGCAGCAAGAGACCCAGTACTTC
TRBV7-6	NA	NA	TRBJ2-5	CASSPDGGWETQYF	TGTGCCAGCAGCCCCGATGGGGGTTGGGAGACCCAGTACTTC
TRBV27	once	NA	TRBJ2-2	CASTQSLGFTGELFF	TGTGCCAGCACCCAGTCTTTGGGATTCACCGGGGAGCTGTTTTTT
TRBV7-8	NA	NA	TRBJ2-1	CASSPSGVYNEQFF	TGTGCCAGCAGCCCCTCCGGGGTCTACAATGAGCAGTTCTTC
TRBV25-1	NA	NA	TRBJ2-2	CASSGKSFTTNTGELFF	TGTGCCAGCAGTGGAAAATCATTCACTACGAACACCGGGGAGCTGTTTTTT
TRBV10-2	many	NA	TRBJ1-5	CASSESPGNSNQPQHF	TGCGCCAGCAGTGAGTCTCCAGGCAATAGCAATCAGCCCCAGCATTTT
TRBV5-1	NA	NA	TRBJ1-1	CASSSSGRDTEAFF	TGCGCCAGCAGCTCCTCGGGCAGGGACACTGAAGCTTTCTTT
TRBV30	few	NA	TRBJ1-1	CAWSPVNTEAFF	TGTGCCTGGAGTCCGGTGAACACTGAAGCTTTCTTT
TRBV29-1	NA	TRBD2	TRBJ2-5	CSVEGLAGLYQETQYF	TGCAGCGTTGAAGGACTAGCGGGGTTGTACCAAGAGACCCAGTACTTC
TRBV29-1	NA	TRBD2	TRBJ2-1	CSVEPGGAAGWNEQFF	TGCAGCGTTGAACCGGGGGGGGCCGCCGGGTGGAATGAGCAGTTCTTC
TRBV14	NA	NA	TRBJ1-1	CASSHAGAFTEAFF	TGTGCCAGCAGCCATGCAGGGGCCTTCACTGAAGCTTTCTTT
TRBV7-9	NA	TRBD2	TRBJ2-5	CASSLGDGGETQYF	TGTGCCAGCAGCTTAGGAGACGGGGGGGAGACCCAGTACTTC
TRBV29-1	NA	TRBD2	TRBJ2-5	CSVGGDSQETQYF	TGCAGCGTGGGGGGGGACTCCCAAGAGACCCAGTACTTC
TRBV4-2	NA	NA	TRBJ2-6	CASSQDDSSGANVLTF	TGTGCCAGCAGCCAAGATGACTCATCTGGGGCCAACGTCCTGACTTTC
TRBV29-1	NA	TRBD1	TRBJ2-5	CSVEGRGLETQYF	TGCAGCGTTGAAGGCAGGGGGCTAGAGACCCAGTACTTC
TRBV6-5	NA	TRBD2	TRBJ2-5	CASSYMDSGGETQYF	TGTGCCAGCAGTTACATGGACTCCGGGGGGGAGACCCAGTACTTC
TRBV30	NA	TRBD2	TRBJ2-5	CAWSTTSGQETQYF	TGTGCCTGGAGTACCACTAGCGGCCAAGAGACCCAGTACTTC
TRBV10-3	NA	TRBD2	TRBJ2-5	CAISELPSGGQETQYF	TGTGCCATCAGTGAACTCCCAAGCGGGGGCCAAGAGACCCAGTACTTC
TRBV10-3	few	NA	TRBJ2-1	CAISESSINNEQFF	TGTGCCATCAGTGAGTCTTCGATCAACAATGAGCAGTTCTTC
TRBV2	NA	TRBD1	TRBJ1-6	CASRETGWNNSPLHF	TGTGCCAGCAGGGAGACAGGGTGGAATAATTCACCCCTCCACTTT
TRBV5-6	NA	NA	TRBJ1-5	CASSTQEGNQPQHF	TGTGCCAGCAGCACGCAGGAGGGCAATCAGCCCCAGCATTTT
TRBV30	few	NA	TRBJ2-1	CAWSVGRYNEQFF	TGTGCCTGGAGTGTGGGCAGATACAATGAGCAGTTCTTC
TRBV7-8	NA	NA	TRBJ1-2	CASSLVFDDGYTF	TGTGCCAGCAGCTTAGTATTCGACGATGGCTACACCTTC
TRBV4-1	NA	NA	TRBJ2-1	CASSLDSYNEQFF	TGCGCCAGCAGCCTTGACAGCTACAATGAGCAGTTCTTC
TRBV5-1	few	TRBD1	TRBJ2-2	CASTAGTAVRELFF	TGCGCCAGCACCGCCGGGACAGCTGTTAGGGAGCTGTTTTTT
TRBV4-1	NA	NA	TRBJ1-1	CASSQAGMNTEAFF	TGCGCCAGCAGCCAAGCAGGGATGAACACTGAAGCTTTCTTT
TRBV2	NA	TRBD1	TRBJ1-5	CASSPGQSNQPQHF	TGTGCCAGCAGTCCGGGACAGAGCAATCAGCCCCAGCATTTT
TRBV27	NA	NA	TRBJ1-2	CASSLTANYGYTF	TGTGCCAGCAGTTTAACGGCGAACTATGGCTACACCTTC
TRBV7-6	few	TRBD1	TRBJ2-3	CASSSRQGTDTQYF	TGTGCCAGCAGCTCTCGACAGGGGACGGATACGCAGTATTTT
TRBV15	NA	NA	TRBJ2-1	CATSSGGRGFDEQFF	TGTGCCACCAGCAGCGGGGGCAGGGGGTTCGATGAGCAGTTCTTC
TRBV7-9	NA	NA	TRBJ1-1	CASSPEGGGNTEAFF	TGTGCCAGCAGCCCGGAAGGGGGTGGGAACACTGAAGCTTTCTTT
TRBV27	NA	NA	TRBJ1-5	CASSFSAGDSNQPQHF	TGTGCCAGCAGTTTCAGCGCGGGGGATAGCAATCAGCCCCAGCATTTT
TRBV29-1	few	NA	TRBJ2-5	CSVGLGGQETQYF	TGCAGCGTCGGTTTAGGGGGACAAGAGACCCAGTACTTC
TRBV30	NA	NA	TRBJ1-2	CAWTMYSRDGYTF	TGTGCCTGGACTATGTACTCCCGGGATGGCTACACCTTC
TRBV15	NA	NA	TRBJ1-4	CATSRDRPSEINEKLFF	TGTGCCACCAGCAGAGATCGACCCTCAGAGATTAATGAAAAACTGTTTTTT
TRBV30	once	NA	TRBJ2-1	CACTGTHSYNEQFF	TGTGCCTGTACCGGGACCCATTCCTACAATGAGCAGTTCTTC
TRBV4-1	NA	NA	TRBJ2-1	CASSQDSFLQGPVYNEQFF	TGCGCCAGCAGCCAAGATTCCTTCCTCCAGGGACCGGTGTACAATGAGCAGTTCTTC
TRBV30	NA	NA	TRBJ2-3	CAWSVDVSTDTQYF	TGTGCCTGGAGTGTTGACGTGAGCACAGATACGCAGTATTTT
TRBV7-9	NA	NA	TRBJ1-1	CASSSVPRRTEAFF	TGTGCCAGCAGCTCCGTACCAAGGAGGACTGAAGCTTTCTTT
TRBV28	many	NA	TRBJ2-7	CASSPPWSGPYEQYF	TGTGCCAGCAGTCCCCCGTGGTCGGGCCCCTACGAGCAGTACTTC
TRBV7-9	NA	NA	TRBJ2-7	CASSLEAAYEQYF	TGTGCCAGCAGCTTAGAGGCTGCCTACGAGCAGTACTTC
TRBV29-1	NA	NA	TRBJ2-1	CSVDGPSYNEQFF	TGCAGCGTCGACGGACCATCCTACAATGAGCAGTTCTTC
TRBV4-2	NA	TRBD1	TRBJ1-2	CASSQEAGGDYGYTF	TGTGCCAGCAGCCAGGAGGCAGGGGGAGACTATGGCTACACCTTC
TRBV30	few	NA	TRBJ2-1	CAWSPGLGIYNEQFF	TGTGCCTGGAGTCCCGGACTGGGGATCTACAATGAGCAGTTCTTC
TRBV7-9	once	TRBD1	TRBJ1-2	CASSSPGQGVYGYTF	TGTGCCAGCAGCTCTCCGGGACAGGGGGTCTATGGCTACACCTTC
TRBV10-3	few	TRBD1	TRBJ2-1	CAIGGQGADEQFF	TGTGCCATCGGGGGACAGGGAGCGGATGAGCAGTTCTTC
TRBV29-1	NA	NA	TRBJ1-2	CSVERGDGYTF	TGCAGCGTTGAAAGGGGCGATGGCTACACCTTC
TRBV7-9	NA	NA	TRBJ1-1	CASSRLPRAEAFF	TGTGCCAGCAGCCGTCTCCCTAGGGCTGAAGCTTTCTTT